This TCR beta chain was obtained from a study of technical replicates of blood from a handful of donors. Assay used: immunoSEQ multiplex PCR; TCRdb lists only in-frame clones, some missing. The table lists some 80,000 clones, 81% of them singletons, with around 3.9% in the top ten. Sample: PBMCs. This TCR came from a human donor in good health. Some clones in this sample may be carry-over from other donors' samples.

In nucleotides, the CDR3 is TGTGCCAGTAGTGCGGGGGGTACTGGAAACACCATATATTTT. This sequence encodes CASSAGGTGNTIYF. The V gene is TRBV19, the J gene TRBJ1-3; maybe TRBD1 (5 bases). Germline V gene lookup returns CDR1 LNHDA and CDR2 SQIVND (reference sequence). V lost 5 bases and J lost 2, with 10 bases in between. The CDR3 is made up of 14 amino acids.